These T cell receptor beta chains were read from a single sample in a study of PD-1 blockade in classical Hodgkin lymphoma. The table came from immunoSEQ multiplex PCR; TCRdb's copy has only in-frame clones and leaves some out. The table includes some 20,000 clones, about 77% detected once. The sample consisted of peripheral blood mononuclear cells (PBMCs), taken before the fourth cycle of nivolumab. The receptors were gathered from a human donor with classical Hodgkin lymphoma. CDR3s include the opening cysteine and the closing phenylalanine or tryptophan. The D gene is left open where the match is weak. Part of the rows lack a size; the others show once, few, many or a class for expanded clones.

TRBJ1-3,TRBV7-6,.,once,CASSITIGNTIYF,TGTGCCAGCAGCATTACGATAGGAAACACCATATATTTT
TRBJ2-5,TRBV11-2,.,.,CASSVSGTLGAQYF,TGTGCCAGCAGCGTATCCGGGACCCTAGGGGCCCAGTACTTC
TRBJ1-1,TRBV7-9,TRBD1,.,CASSVTGGWSTEAFF,TGTGCCAGCAGCGTTACAGGGGGCTGGTCCACTGAAGCTTTCTTT
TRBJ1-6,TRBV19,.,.,CASSILGNSPLHF,TGTGCCAGTAGTATTCTGGGGAATTCACCCCTCCACTTT
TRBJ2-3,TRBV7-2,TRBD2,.,CASSLASFRGLEADTQYF,TGTGCCAGCAGCTTAGCTTCTTTCCGGGGACTAGAGGCAGATACGCAGTATTTT
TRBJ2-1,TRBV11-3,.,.,CASSLAIGTEQFF,TGTGCCAGCAGCTTAGCAATTGGCACGGAGCAGTTCTTC
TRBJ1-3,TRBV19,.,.,CASSIRGVGNTIYF,TGTGCCAGTAGTATTAGGGGCGTCGGAAACACCATATATTTT
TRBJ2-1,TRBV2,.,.,CASSDSVAQFF,TGTGCCAGCAGTGATAGCGTCGCGCAGTTCTTC
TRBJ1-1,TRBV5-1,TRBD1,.,CASSLGQGTMNTEAFF,TGCGCCAGCAGCTTGGGACAGGGGACCATGAACACTGAAGCTTTCTTT
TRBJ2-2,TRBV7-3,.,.,CASSSPPGELFF,TGTGCCAGCAGCTCCCCCCCCGGGGAGCTGTTTTTT
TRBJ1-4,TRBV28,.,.,CASSLYSRGEKLFF,TGTGCCAGCAGTTTATACTCTCGGGGTGAAAAACTGTTTTTT
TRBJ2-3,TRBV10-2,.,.,CASSPTDTQYF,TGCGCCAGCAGTCCCACAGATACGCAGTATTTT
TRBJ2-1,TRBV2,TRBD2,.,CASSERGAYNEQFF,TGTGCCAGCAGTGAACGGGGGGCCTACAATGAGCAGTTCTTC
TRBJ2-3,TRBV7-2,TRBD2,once,CASSLTRSGGRRTDTQYF,TGTGCCAGCAGCTTAACCCGCAGCGGGGGCCGCCGCACAGATACGCAGTATTTT
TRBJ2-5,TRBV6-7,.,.,CASSYLGGAGQETQYF,TGTGCCAGCAGTTACCTCGGGGGCGCGGGGCAAGAGACCCAGTACTTC
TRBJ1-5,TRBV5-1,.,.,CASSFGQGTHQPQHF,TGTGCCAGCAGCTTTGGCCAGGGGACACATCAGCCCCAGCATTTT
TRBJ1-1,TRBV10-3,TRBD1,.,CAINAAGQGNTEAFF,TGTGCCATCAACGCGGCGGGACAGGGGAACACTGAAGCTTTCTTT
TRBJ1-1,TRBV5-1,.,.,CASGPPGRTEAFF,TGCGCCAGCGGACCCCCCGGGCGGACTGAAGCTTTCTTT
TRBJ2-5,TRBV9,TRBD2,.,CASSVGSGGAQTQYF,TGTGCCAGCAGCGTAGGAAGCGGGGGGGCTCAGACCCAGTACTTC
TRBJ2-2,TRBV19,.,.,CASSIVRGAGELFF,TGTGCCAGTAGTATAGTAAGGGGAGCCGGGGAGCTGTTTTTT
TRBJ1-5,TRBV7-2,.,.,CASSTKQGNQPQHF,TGTGCCAGCAGTACGAAACAGGGTAATCAGCCCCAGCATTTT